A single TCR beta chain is shown here with its context. The target antigen is unknown. The V gene lost 8 bases and the J gene lost 3 bases, with 16 bases spanning the gap. Germline CDR1 MDHEN, CDR2 SYDVKM. This CDR3 has 15 residues. Approximately 10^5 TCR templates underwent assay in every sample. Clones were read by immunoSEQ multiplex PCR, and TCRdb kept only the in-frame ones, dropping some. The data show some 100,000 clones, around 94% seen once. These data belong to a study of siplizumab effects on memory and regulatory T cells. Study-wide results and limits: Of the proliferating CD4+ or CD8+ clones, roughly 80-97% lacked a naive or memory phenotype that could be assigned. A mean of approximately 70% of mappable alloreactive CD4+ clones were Treg-derived with siplizumab, compared with about 27% in controls.

Sequenced material: non-Treg CD4+ T cells sorted from blood. The chain combines TRBV28 with TRBJ2-2; perhaps TRBD2 as D (7 bases). The source is a human donor in good health. The chain's CDR3 is CASRSGGADTGELFF. For the CDR3, the DNA is TGTGCCAGCCGGTCGGGGGGCGCCGACACCGGGGAGCTGTTTTTT.